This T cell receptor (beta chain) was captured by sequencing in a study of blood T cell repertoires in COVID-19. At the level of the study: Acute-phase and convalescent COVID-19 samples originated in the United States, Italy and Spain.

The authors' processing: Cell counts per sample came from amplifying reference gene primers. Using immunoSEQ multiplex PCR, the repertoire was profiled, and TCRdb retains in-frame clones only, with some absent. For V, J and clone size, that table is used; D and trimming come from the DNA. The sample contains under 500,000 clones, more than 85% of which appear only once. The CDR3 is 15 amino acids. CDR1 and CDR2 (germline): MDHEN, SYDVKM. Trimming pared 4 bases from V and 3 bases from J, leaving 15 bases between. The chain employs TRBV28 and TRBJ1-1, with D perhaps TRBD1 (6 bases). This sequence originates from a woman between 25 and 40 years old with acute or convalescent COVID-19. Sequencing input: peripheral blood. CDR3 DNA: TGTGCCAGCAGTTCCCGAAGGGGGAAAGACACTGAAGCTTTCTTT. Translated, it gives CASSSRRGKDTEAFF.